This is a list of T cell receptor beta chains from one sample in a study of cytomegalovirus exposure and HLA in healthy donors. TCRdb's table, derived via immunoSEQ multiplex PCR, lists solely in-frame clones and lacks some. The sample yields roughly 120,000 clones, about 84% seen once. The sequenced sample was PBMCs. The receptor set was obtained from a man in his forties or fifties in good health and CMV-seronegative. CDR3s include the opening cysteine and the closing phenylalanine or tryptophan. Each record gives: clone size, D gene, V gene, J gene, CDR3 protein, CDR3 DNA. A D gene is named only where the DNA matches it firmly. Size values are once, few and many counts, or a class for expanded clones, and some rows have none.

abundance: once; d_gene: TRBD1; v_gene: TRBV15; j_gene: TRBJ1-4; CDR3aa: CATSSQTGTGDKLFF; CDR3nt: TGTGCCACCAGCAGTCAAACCGGGACAGGGGATAAACTGTTTTTT
abundance: -; d_gene: TRBD1; v_gene: TRBV15; j_gene: TRBJ1-1; CDR3aa: CATSRDREGDTEAFF; CDR3nt: TGTGCCACCAGCAGGGACAGGGAAGGGGACACTGAAGCTTTCTTT
abundance: -; d_gene: TRBD2; v_gene: TRBV5-1; j_gene: TRBJ2-1; CDR3aa: CASSLVVSGASSYNEQFF; CDR3nt: TGCGCCAGCAGCTTGGTTGTTAGCGGGGCGAGCTCCTACAATGAGCAGTTCTTC
abundance: once; d_gene: TRBD2; v_gene: TRBV7-3; j_gene: TRBJ2-7; CDR3aa: CASSSGGFNEQYF; CDR3nt: TGTGCCAGCAGCTCGGGAGGGTTCAACGAGCAGTACTTC
abundance: -; d_gene: -; v_gene: TRBV4-3; j_gene: TRBJ1-2; CDR3aa: CASSQGRGYTF; CDR3nt: TGCGCCAGCAGCCAAGGTCGGGGCTACACCTTC
abundance: once; d_gene: TRBD1; v_gene: TRBV10-2; j_gene: TRBJ1-5; CDR3aa: CASNDRGGNQPQHF; CDR3nt: TGCGCCAGCAACGACAGGGGGGGCAATCAGCCCCAGCATTTT
abundance: -; d_gene: -; v_gene: TRBV30; j_gene: TRBJ2-7; CDR3aa: CAWSKGWEQYF; CDR3nt: TGTGCCTGGAGTAAGGGGTGGGAGCAGTACTTC
abundance: -; d_gene: -; v_gene: TRBV18; j_gene: TRBJ2-7; CDR3aa: CASSSTRVDEQYF; CDR3nt: TGTGCCAGCTCAAGTACCAGGGTAGACGAGCAGTACTTC
abundance: -; d_gene: -; v_gene: TRBV6-4; j_gene: TRBJ1-5; CDR3aa: CASSPGINQPQHF; CDR3nt: TGTGCCAGCAGCCCGGGGATAAATCAGCCCCAGCATTTT
abundance: -; d_gene: TRBD1; v_gene: TRBV2; j_gene: TRBJ1-4; CDR3aa: CATLRDRGGEKLFF; CDR3nt: TGTGCCACACTACGGGACAGGGGTGGTGAAAAACTGTTTTTT
abundance: -; d_gene: -; v_gene: TRBV12-5; j_gene: TRBJ1-1; CDR3aa: CASGFPGSGQTMNTEAFF; CDR3nt: TGTGCTAGTGGTTTTCCCGGCAGTGGCCAAACTATGAACACTGAAGCTTTCTTT
abundance: once; d_gene: -; v_gene: TRBV5-4; j_gene: TRBJ2-2; CDR3aa: CASSLEGGSRTGELFF; CDR3nt: TGTGCCAGCAGCTTGGAAGGAGGGAGTCGGACCGGGGAGCTGTTTTTT
abundance: -; d_gene: -; v_gene: TRBV10-3; j_gene: TRBJ1-5; CDR3aa: CAISGTTGPDQPQHF; CDR3nt: TGTGCCATCAGTGGGACGACAGGCCCGGATCAGCCCCAGCATTTT
abundance: -; d_gene: -; v_gene: TRBV20-1; j_gene: TRBJ2-7; CDR3aa: CSAGPSYEQYF; CDR3nt: TGCAGTGCTGGTCCCAGCTACGAGCAGTACTTC
abundance: -; d_gene: -; v_gene: TRBV4-3; j_gene: TRBJ2-7; CDR3aa: CASSQELAYEQYF; CDR3nt: TGCGCCAGCAGCCAAGAACTGGCCTACGAGCAGTACTTC
abundance: few; d_gene: -; v_gene: TRBV6-6; j_gene: TRBJ1-2; CDR3aa: CASSPDSVVYGYTF; CDR3nt: TGTGCCAGCAGTCCGGACAGCGTCGTCTATGGCTACACCTTC
abundance: -; d_gene: -; v_gene: TRBV7-2; j_gene: TRBJ1-4; CDR3aa: CASSLATSQVNEKLFF; CDR3nt: TGTGCCAGCAGCTTAGCGACGTCACAGGTTAATGAAAAACTGTTTTTT
abundance: -; d_gene: TRBD1; v_gene: TRBV28; j_gene: TRBJ1-4; CDR3aa: CASWNRGPEKLFF; CDR3nt: TGTGCCAGCTGGAACAGGGGCCCTGAAAAACTGTTTTTT
abundance: -; d_gene: -; v_gene: TRBV6-6; j_gene: TRBJ1-5; CDR3aa: CASRRRTAIPQPQHF; CDR3nt: TGTGCCAGCAGGCGCAGGACAGCTATACCTCAGCCCCAGCATTTT
abundance: once; d_gene: -; v_gene: TRBV16; j_gene: TRBJ1-1; CDR3aa: CASSQSTVPTEAFF; CDR3nt: TGTGCCAGCAGCCAATCCACAGTGCCCACTGAAGCTTTCTTT
abundance: -; d_gene: -; v_gene: TRBV14; j_gene: TRBJ1-1; CDR3aa: CASSRQTGRQGHTEAFF; CDR3nt: TGTGCCAGCAGCCGCCAAACCGGTAGGCAGGGGCACACTGAAGCTTTCTTT
abundance: -; d_gene: TRBD2; v_gene: TRBV7-8; j_gene: TRBJ2-3; CDR3aa: CASSFRTSGGSDTQYF; CDR3nt: TGTGCCAGCAGCTTCCGGACTAGCGGGGGAAGTGATACGCAGTATTTT
abundance: -; d_gene: -; v_gene: TRBV7-6; j_gene: TRBJ2-1; CDR3aa: CASSFWGDEQFF; CDR3nt: TGTGCCAGCAGCTTTTGGGGGGATGAGCAGTTCTTC
abundance: -; d_gene: -; v_gene: TRBV28; j_gene: TRBJ2-3; CDR3aa: CASRGEPGGTDTQYF; CDR3nt: TGTGCCAGCAGGGGGGAGCCAGGGGGGACAGATACGCAGTATTTT
abundance: -; d_gene: -; v_gene: TRBV6-1; j_gene: TRBJ1-5; CDR3aa: CASRTDRYQPQHF; CDR3nt: TGTGCCAGCAGGACAGACAGGTATCAGCCCCAGCATTTT
abundance: -; d_gene: TRBD1; v_gene: TRBV25-1; j_gene: TRBJ1-2; CDR3aa: CASSRQGLNYGYTF; CDR3nt: TGTGCCAGCAGTCGACAGGGGCTCAACTATGGCTACACCTTC
abundance: few; d_gene: TRBD1; v_gene: TRBV5-4; j_gene: TRBJ2-7; CDR3aa: CASSQSLLGQGAAQYF; CDR3nt: TGTGCCAGCAGCCAAAGTCTGTTGGGACAGGGGGCCGCGCAGTACTTC
abundance: -; d_gene: -; v_gene: TRBV5-4; j_gene: TRBJ2-3; CDR3aa: CASSLVGGRTDTQYF; CDR3nt: TGTGCCAGCAGCTTGGTCGGGGGGCGAACAGATACGCAGTATTTT
abundance: -; d_gene: -; v_gene: TRBV20-1; j_gene: TRBJ2-1; CDR3aa: CSAPTVREQFF; CDR3nt: TGCAGTGCTCCGACAGTCCGGGAGCAGTTCTTC
abundance: -; d_gene: -; v_gene: TRBV7-3; j_gene: TRBJ1-6; CDR3aa: CASSFQPGSPLHF; CDR3nt: TGTGCCAGCAGCTTTCAGCCGGGTTCACCCCTCCACTTT
abundance: -; d_gene: -; v_gene: TRBV5-5; j_gene: TRBJ2-5; CDR3aa: CASSPRTGTGKETQYF; CDR3nt: TGTGCCAGCAGTCCCCGGACGGGGACTGGAAAAGAGACCCAGTACTTC
abundance: -; d_gene: TRBD2; v_gene: TRBV4-3; j_gene: TRBJ2-6; CDR3aa: CASSLAGSGANVLTF; CDR3nt: TGCGCCAGCAGCCTAGCGGGCTCTGGGGCCAACGTCCTGACTTTC
abundance: few; d_gene: -; v_gene: TRBV7-6; j_gene: TRBJ2-1; CDR3aa: CASSLESATYNEQFF; CDR3nt: TGTGCCAGCAGCTTAGAATCAGCGACCTACAATGAGCAGTTCTTC
abundance: -; d_gene: TRBD1; v_gene: TRBV11-1; j_gene: TRBJ2-2; CDR3aa: CASSFDRGDGELFF; CDR3nt: TGTGCCAGCAGCTTCGACAGGGGAGACGGGGAGCTGTTTTTT
abundance: -; d_gene: -; v_gene: TRBV7-9; j_gene: TRBJ1-1; CDR3aa: CASTPQANTEAFF; CDR3nt: TGTGCCAGCACACCGCAAGCGAACACTGAAGCTTTCTTT
abundance: -; d_gene: TRBD1; v_gene: TRBV7-2; j_gene: TRBJ2-5; CDR3aa: CASSRWITGGFLETQYF; CDR3nt: TGTGCCAGCAGCCGATGGATCACAGGGGGCTTCTTAGAGACCCAGTACTTC
abundance: -; d_gene: TRBD2; v_gene: TRBV11-2; j_gene: TRBJ2-7; CDR3aa: CASSLDPAGRLAYEQYF; CDR3nt: TGTGCCAGCAGCTTAGACCCAGCGGGGCGGCTGGCCTACGAGCAGTACTTC
abundance: -; d_gene: TRBD1; v_gene: TRBV7-2; j_gene: TRBJ2-3; CDR3aa: CASSQRTGADTQYF; CDR3nt: TGTGCCAGCAGCCAGCGGACAGGAGCAGATACGCAGTATTTT
abundance: few; d_gene: TRBD1; v_gene: TRBV28; j_gene: TRBJ1-2; CDR3aa: CASSLELGTGAFGYTF; CDR3nt: TGTGCCAGCAGTTTAGAATTGGGGACAGGGGCCTTTGGCTACACCTTC
abundance: -; d_gene: -; v_gene: TRBV5-4; j_gene: TRBJ2-1; CDR3aa: CASSLKGPNEQFF; CDR3nt: TGTGCCAGCAGCTTGAAGGGGCCCAATGAGCAGTTCTTC